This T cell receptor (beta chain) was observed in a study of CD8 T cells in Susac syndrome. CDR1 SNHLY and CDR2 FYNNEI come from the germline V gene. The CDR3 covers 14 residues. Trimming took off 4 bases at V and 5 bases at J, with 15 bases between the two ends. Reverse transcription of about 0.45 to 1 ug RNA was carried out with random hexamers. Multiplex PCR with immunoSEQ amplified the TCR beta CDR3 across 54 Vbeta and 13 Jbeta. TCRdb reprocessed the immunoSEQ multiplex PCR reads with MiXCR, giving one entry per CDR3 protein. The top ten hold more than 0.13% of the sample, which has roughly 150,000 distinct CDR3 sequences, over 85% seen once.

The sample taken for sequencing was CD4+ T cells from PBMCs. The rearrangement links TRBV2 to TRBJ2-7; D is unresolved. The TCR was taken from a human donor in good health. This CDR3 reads CASSGGGHTHEQYF. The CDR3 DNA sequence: TGTGCCAGCAGTGGCGGTGGGCATACCCACGAGCAGTACTTC. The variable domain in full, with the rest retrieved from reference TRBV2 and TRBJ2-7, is EPEVTQTPSHQVTQMGQEVILRCVPISNHLYFYWYRQILGQKVEFLVSFYNNEISEKSEIFDDQFSVERPDGSNFTLKIRSTKLEDSAMYFCASSGGGHTHEQYFGPGTRLTVT.